A single sample is the source of the 30 T cell receptor beta chains below, sequenced in a study of T-cell memory formation after mild COVID-19. Each CDR3 protein is one row after TCRdb ran MiXCR on the 5' RACE reads. The sample holds approximately 40,000 distinct CDR3 sequences, approximately 10% seen once. The specimen was PBMCs or a T cell subset sorted from them (not recorded which). All receptors derive from a man in his late teens or twenties who had mild COVID-19 (a few samples of this study predate the infection). Cell type and time point are not known.

This clonotype has a count of ten or more. The J gene is TRBJ1-5, the V gene TRBV29-1, with 9 bases identical to TRBD1. V was pared by 6 bases and J by 2 bases, with 5 bases of the junction left unmatched. The CDR3 totals 14 residues. Germline values: CDR1 SQVTM, CDR2 ANQGSEA. The CDR3 region is CSVEGQGGNQPQHF. CDR3 coding DNA: TGCAGCGTGGAGGGACAGGGCGGCAATCAGCCCCAGCATTTT.

At least ten counts were recorded for this clonotype. The DNA is left out, because the CDR3 cannot be placed on it with certainty; the CDR3 is given as TCRdb lists it. CDR3 amino acids: CISVPEARTGIGGWNIQYF. The chain links TRBV7-5 to TRBJ2-4; the D call in the table, TRBD1, was not verified against the DNA. TRBV7-5 is a recognized pseudogene. The CDR3 is 19 amino acids in total, end residues counted.

V and J are TRBV2 and TRBJ1-1, with TRBD1 as a possible D gene (5 bases). The V end was cut by 6 bases, the J end by 1 base, with 12 bases between. Per germline, CDR1 SNHLY and CDR2 FYNNEI. This CDR3 has 14 amino acids. The CDR3 nucleotides read TGTGCCAGCAGCGAGGCAGGGAGGAACACTGAAGCTTTCTTT. Translating gives CASSEAGRNTEAFF.

The sample holds many counts of this clonotype. The chain joins TRBV4-3 to TRBJ1-2; TRBD1 might be the D (6 bases). The CDR3 contains 15 residues. Germline CDR1 reads LGHNA; CDR2 reads YSLEER. The ends were cut back, 5 bases at V and 5 bases at J, with 18 bases in the middle. As DNA, the CDR3 is TGCGCCAGCAGCGAGGCAGGGGCCAACCTTTATGGCTACACCTTC. Encoded protein: CASSEAGANLYGYTF.

This clonotype has a count of ten or more. The gene calls are TRBV7-3 and TRBJ2-7; maybe TRBD1 (5 bases). V lost 5 bases to trimming and J lost 3 bases, with 20 bases between them. Germline loops: CDR1 SGHTA, CDR2 FQGTGA. CDR3 length: 16 residues. CDR3 region: CASSLLRQSRRYEQYV. As DNA, the CDR3 is TGTGCCAGCAGCCTACTACGACAGAGTAGGCGCTACGAGCAGTACGTC.

This clonotype has a count of ten or more. The chain uses TRBV25-1 and TRBJ1-2; D not certain. Germline V gene sequence: CDR1 MGHDK, CDR2 SYGVNS. The CDR3 is made up of 18 amino acids. V was trimmed by 1 base and J by 1 base, leaving 19 bases between them. In DNA form, the CDR3 reads TGTGCCAGCAGTGAATTGGGCCCTTCCGCCCCTCTTAACTATGGCTACACCTTC. Its translation is CASSELGPSAPLNYGYTF.

This clonotype has a count of ten or more. J is TRBJ2-3 and V is TRBV7-2; TRBD1 aligns across 8 bases. Losses at the gene ends were 5 bases for V and 4 bases for J; bases not matched to a gene: 11. From germline, CDR1 is SGHTA and CDR2 FQGNSA. The length of the CDR3 is 16 residues. CDR3 DNA: TGTGCCAGCAGCAGGCAGACAGGGGTGCGTTCAGATACGCAGTATTTT. This sequence encodes CASSRQTGVRSDTQYF.

In its sample, this clonotype was seen many times. This chain joins TRBV7-8 and TRBJ1-6, with TRBD1 matching 9 bases. Germline trimming cut 6 bases from V and 1 base from J; bases unmatched to any gene: 4. In germline, CDR1 is SGHVS, CDR2 FQNEAQ. This CDR3 is built from 16 residues. This CDR3 reads CASRGDRESYNSPLHF. Written as DNA, the CDR3 is TGTGCCAGCAGGGGGGACAGGGAGTCCTATAATTCACCCCTCCACTTT.

At least ten counts were recorded for this clonotype. The rearrangement links TRBV5-1 to TRBJ2-5, with D possibly called TRBD1 or TRBD2 (5 bases each). Per the germline V gene, CDR1 is SGHRS and CDR2 is YFSETQ. With 4 bases removed from V and 5 bases from J, the gap between germline ends came to 18 bases. The CDR3 runs 15 residues. CDR3 region: CASSVAGRGPETQYF. CDR3 DNA: TGCGCCAGCAGCGTGGCGGGTCGGGGCCCCGAGACCCAGTACTTC.

This clonotype was recorded a few times. The chain joins TRBV5-5 to TRBJ2-3; D is ambiguous. The CDR3 is made up of 15 amino acids. The V and J ends lost 0 bases and 2 bases respectively, with 10 bases between them. CDR1 is SGHKS, CDR2 YYEKEE, per germline (reference sequence). CDR3 in amino acids: CASSLALVATDTQYF. CDR3 bases: TGTGCCAGCAGCTTGGCCTTGGTAGCCACAGATACGCAGTATTTT.

This clonotype was counted many times. The gene calls are TRBV7-3 and TRBJ2-5; 11 bases map to TRBD1. Germline loops: CDR1 SGHTA, CDR2 FQGTGA. The CDR3 consists of 17 residues. V gave up 4 bases and J gave up 10 bases; unmatched junction bases: 17. DNA for the CDR3: TGTGCCAGCAGCTCCCACATCTTAGGACAGGGGGCGCGGGGCCAGTACTTC. Amino acids: CASSSHILGQGARGQYF.

In its sample, this clonotype was seen many times. The J gene is TRBJ2-3, the V gene TRBV5-1; D is possibly TRBD2 (5 bases). The CDR3 spans 15 residues. Germline V gene lookup returns CDR1 SGHRS and CDR2 YFSETQ. V dropped 5 bases and J dropped 2 bases, with 15 bases sitting between them. The CDR3 sequence is CASSADSGFTDTQYF. The CDR3 DNA follows: TGCGCCAGCAGTGCGGACTCAGGTTTCACAGATACGCAGTATTTT.

There are many counts of this clonotype. The chain is built from TRBV5-1 and TRBJ2-5, with a weak D call TRBD1 (7 bases). The CDR3 covers 16 residues. Germline values: CDR1 SGHRS, CDR2 YFSETQ. The ends were cut back, 0 bases at V and 4 bases at J, with 16 bases in the middle. CDR3 DNA: TGCGCCAGCAGCTTGGGAATCAGGGGGGCCCTAGAGACCCAGTACTTC. Its protein is CASSLGIRGALETQYF.

The sample holds a few counts of this clonotype. CDR3 in amino acids: CASSFGGADTLDTQYF. CDR3 coding DNA: TGTGCCAGCAGCTTCGGGGGGGCAGACACGTTGGATACGCAGTATTTT. The chain recombines TRBV5-4 with TRBJ2-3, with 8 bases that match TRBD2. The CDR3 is made up of 16 amino acids. The J segment lost 6 bases and the V segment lost 2 bases, leaving 11 bases of the junction unmatched. Germline lookup yields CDR1 SGHNT and CDR2 YYREEE (reference sequence).

This clonotype was observed many times. CDR3 loop: CSAREELTLWDEQYF. The CDR3 DNA reads as TGCAGTGCTAGAGAGGAGCTAACGCTTTGGGACGAGCAGTACTTC. The chain is built from TRBV20-1 and TRBJ2-7, with no clear D. Germline V gene lookup returns CDR1 DFQATT and CDR2 SNEGSKA (reference sequence). Trimming shortened V by 0 bases and J by 5 bases, and 17 bases separated the two germline ends. The CDR3 loop spans 15 amino acids.

This clonotype was seen repeatedly, ten times or more. The chain carries TRBV5-1 and TRBJ2-1; 7 nucleotides match TRBD1. Germline V gene lookup returns CDR1 SGHRS and CDR2 YFSETQ. J lost 4 bases, V lost 0 bases, and 1 base had no gene match. This CDR3 region has 14 residues. Here the CDR3 DNA reads TGCGCCAGCAGCTTGGTGGGACAGTACAATGAGCAGTTCTTC. Translation: CASSLVGQYNEQFF.

This clonotype has only a few counts. The chain joins TRBV30 to TRBJ1-2; D remains unclear. Germline V gives CDR1 GTSNPN, CDR2 SVGIG (reference sequence). Trimming stripped 4 bases from V and 7 bases from J, with 22 bases between. CDR3 length: 15 amino acids. The CDR3 DNA sequence: TGTGCCTGGAAGGTGAAGACCCTGTCGCCTTCTGGCTACACCTTC. The encoded protein is CAWKVKTLSPSGYTF.

This clonotype was observed many times. This rearrangement joins TRBV9 to TRBJ2-2; possible D gene TRBD2, 5 bases. Trimming stripped 0 bases from V and 7 bases from J, with 10 bases between. Germline V gene sequence: CDR1 SGDLS, CDR2 YYNGEE. The length of the CDR3 is 14 residues. CDR3 DNA sequence: TGTGCCAGCAGCGTAGCTTACCGGGGCGGGGAGCTGTTTTTT. This translates into CASSVAYRGGELFF.

This clonotype occurred many times. The chain employs TRBV21-1 and TRBJ2-2; the tabulated D call, TRBD1, remains unverified against the DNA. TRBV21-1 is marked as a pseudogene. CDR3 length: 15 residues. CDR3 DNA: TGTGCCAGCAGCAAAGAACAGGGAAACACCGGGGAGCTGTTTTTT. Protein sequence: CASSKEQGNTGELFF.

This clonotype was observed at least ten times. V is TRBV19 and J is TRBJ2-1; D is unclear. From germline, CDR1 is LNHDA and CDR2 SQIVND (reference sequence). V gave up 3 bases and J gave up 2 bases, with 17 bases separating them. The CDR3 covers 17 residues. CDR3 DNA sequence: TGTGCCAGTAGTATTGGCGGCTATTTCGCTGCCTACAATGAGCAGTTCTTC. Amino acids: CASSIGGYFAAYNEQFF.

This clonotype was counted at least ten times. The J gene is TRBJ2-5, the V gene TRBV30; D is possibly TRBD1 or TRBD2 (5 bases each). The CDR3 runs 12 residues. Between the trimmed V and J ends, which lost 6 bases and 7 bases, there was a span of 15 bases. Germline CDR1 GTSNPN, CDR2 SVGIG (reference sequence). The CDR3 DNA reads TGTGCCTGCCCGGGACCCCAGGGGACCCAGTACTTC. Translation gives CACPGPQGTQYF.

At least ten counts were recorded for this clonotype. The chain joins TRBV2 to TRBJ2-5; TRBD1 is a possible D gene (6 bases). The CDR3 sequence is 13 residues long. Trimming took off 10 bases at V and 5 bases at J, with 17 bases between the two ends. The germline CDR1 and CDR2 sequences are SNHLY and FYNNEI. CDR3 in DNA: TGTGCCACCTACAGGGACGAATCGGAGACCCAGTACTTC. Translated, it gives CATYRDESETQYF.

This clonotype has a count of ten or more. This chain joins TRBV13 and TRBJ2-7, with D possibly being TRBD1 or TRBD2 (5 bases each). The CDR3 runs to 14 residues. From germline, CDR1 is PRHDT and CDR2 FYEKMQ (reference sequence). Deletions cut 5 bases from V and 2 bases from J, with 13 bases between. The CDR3 sequence is CASSRGRPAYEQYV. CDR3 DNA: TGTGCCAGCAGCCGGGGACGGCCCGCCTACGAGCAGTACGTC.

The rearrangement links TRBV20-1 to TRBJ1-2, with D tentatively TRBD1 (6 bases). Germline CDR1 reads DFQATT; CDR2 reads SNEGSKA (reference sequence). The CDR3 is 12 amino acids. V lost 1 base, J lost 8 bases, and 11 bases lay in between. CDR3 DNA: TGCAGTGCTAGAGGGACAGTCCTGGGCTACACCTTC. It translates to CSARGTVLGYTF.

This clonotype was observed at least ten times. The chain recombines TRBV11-2 with TRBJ1-6; maybe TRBD1 (5 bases). Germline values: CDR1 SGHAT, CDR2 FQNNGV. This CDR3 is built from 14 residues. V was clipped by 6 bases and J by 7 bases, with 13 bases between them. CDR3 nucleotide sequence: TGTGCCAGCAGTGACAGTCCCGGGAATTCACCCCTCCACTTT. Its translation is CASSDSPGNSPLHF. The whole variable domain, remainder taken from reference TRBV11-2 and TRBJ1-6, is EAGVAQSPRYKIIEKRQSVAFWCNPISGHATLYWYQQILGQGPKLLIQFQNNGVVDDSQLPKDRFSAERLKGVDSTLKIQPAKLEDSAVYLCASSDSPGNSPLHFGNGTRLTVT.

This clonotype was found many times. The chain combines TRBV6-1 with TRBJ2-7; D call uncertain. The CDR3 covers 13 residues. Germline CDR1 MNHNS, CDR2 SASEGT. V dropped 5 bases and J dropped 7 bases, with 15 bases sitting between them. The CDR3: CASSHPQWLEQYV. CDR3 nucleotide sequence: TGTGCCAGCAGTCACCCTCAGTGGTTGGAGCAGTACGTC.

Ten or more counts support this clonotype. The chain is built from TRBV5-4 and TRBJ2-3; D gene uncertain. Trimming removed 1 base at V and 9 bases at J, with 12 bases between. There are 13 residues in the CDR3. Germline CDR1 and CDR2: SGHNT and YYREEE (reference sequence). The CDR3 protein is CASSLWGKKTQYF. In nucleotides, the CDR3 is TGTGCCAGCAGCTTGTGGGGAAAGAAAACGCAGTATTTT.

This clonotype was observed many times. This chain connects TRBV2 to TRBJ1-4, with D unclear. This CDR3 has 12 residues. Germline CDR1 and CDR2: SNHLY and FYNNEI. Trimming removed 8 bases at V and 3 bases at J, with 7 bases between. The CDR3 protein is CASAGANEKLFF. The CDR3 DNA is TGTGCCAGCGCTGGGGCTAATGAAAAACTGTTTTTT. The variable domain in full, with the rest retrieved from reference TRBV2 and TRBJ1-4, is EPEVTQTPSHQVTQMGQEVILRCVPISNHLYFYWYRQILGQKVEFLVSFYNNEISEKSEIFDDQFSVERPDGSNFTLKIRSTKLEDSAMYFCASAGANEKLFFGSGTQLSVL.

This clonotype has at least ten counts. The rearrangement uses TRBV5-6 and TRBJ2-1; 7 nucleotides line up with TRBD2. Germline CDR1 and CDR2: SGHDT and YYEEEE. Germline trimming cut 1 base from V and 8 bases from J; bases unmatched to any gene: 3. The CDR3 consists of 13 residues. The CDR3 protein is CASSLIRGDEQFF. The CDR3 coding sequence is TGTGCCAGCAGCTTGATACGGGGGGATGAGCAGTTCTTC.

This clonotype was detected a few times. The chain uses TRBV7-2 and TRBJ2-3, with 7 bases aligning to TRBD2. The CDR3 loop spans 15 amino acids. The V gene end was trimmed by 1 base and the J gene end by 4 bases; junction bases not matched to a gene: 5. CDR1 and CDR2 from the germline V gene are SGHTA and FQGNSA. Here the CDR3 reads CASSLESTSADTQYF. The CDR3 coding sequence is TGTGCCAGCAGCTTAGAGTCTACTAGCGCAGATACGCAGTATTTT. Full variable domain (missing parts from reference TRBV7-2 and TRBJ2-3): GAGVSQSPSNKVTEKGKDVELRCDPISGHTALYWYRQSLGQGLEFLIYFQGNSAPDKSGLPSDRFSAERTGGSVSTLTIQRTQQEDSAVYLCASSLESTSADTQYFGPGTRLTVL.